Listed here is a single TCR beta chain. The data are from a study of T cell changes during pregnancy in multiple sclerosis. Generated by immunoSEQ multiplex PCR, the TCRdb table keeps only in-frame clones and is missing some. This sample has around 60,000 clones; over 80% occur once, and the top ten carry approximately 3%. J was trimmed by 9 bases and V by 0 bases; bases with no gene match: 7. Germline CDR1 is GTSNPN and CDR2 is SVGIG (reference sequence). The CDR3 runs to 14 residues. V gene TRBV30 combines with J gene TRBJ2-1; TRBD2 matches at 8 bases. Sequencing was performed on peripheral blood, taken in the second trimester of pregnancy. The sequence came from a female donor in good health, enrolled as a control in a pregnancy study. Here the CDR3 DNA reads TGTGCCTGGAGTGTAGGGACTAGGATAGGTGAGCAGTTCTTC. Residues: CAWSVGTRIGEQFF.